The source of this TCR beta chain is a study of Ad26.COV2.S vaccination and SARS-CoV-2 variants. The CDR3 runs to 14 residues. V lost 6 bases, J lost 1 base, and 12 bases lay in between. The germline V gene encodes CDR1 MRHNA and CDR2 SNTAGT. As to treatment: around 19 received Ad26.COV2.S at low or high dose, single or two shots; about 5 received placebo; per-sample allocation not given. Collection of samples fell on day 63 after the first vaccine or placebo injection. This Boston cohort included adults aged 18-55 years. This clone showed up just once. Sequencing used immunoSEQ multiplex PCR; TCRdb keeps in-frame clones, though not all of them. The sample has fewer than 800,000 clones, about 90% seen once; the top ten hold about 1.5%.

This material consisted of peripheral blood, taken in a trial of Ad26.COV2.S vaccine versus placebo. The V and J genes are TRBV6-4 and TRBJ1-1, with TRBD1 as a possible D gene (5 bases). This TCR came from a person aged 18 to 59 who received the Ad26.COV2.S COVID-19 vaccine or a placebo. The CDR3 sequence: CASRLRDGNTEAFF. In DNA form, the CDR3 reads TGTGCCAGCAGACTCAGGGATGGGAACACTGAAGCTTTCTTT.